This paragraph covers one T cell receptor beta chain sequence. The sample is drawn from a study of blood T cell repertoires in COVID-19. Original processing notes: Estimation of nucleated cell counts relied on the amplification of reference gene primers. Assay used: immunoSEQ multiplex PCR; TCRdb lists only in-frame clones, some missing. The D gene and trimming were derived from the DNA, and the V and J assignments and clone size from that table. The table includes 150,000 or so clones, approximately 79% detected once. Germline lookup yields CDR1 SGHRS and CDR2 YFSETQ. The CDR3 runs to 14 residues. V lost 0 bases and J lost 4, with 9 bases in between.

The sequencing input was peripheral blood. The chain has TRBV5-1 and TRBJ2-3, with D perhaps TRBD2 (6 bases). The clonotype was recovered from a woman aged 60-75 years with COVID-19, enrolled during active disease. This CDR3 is CASSLDTGADTQYF. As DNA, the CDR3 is TGCGCCAGCAGCTTGGACACGGGGGCAGATACGCAGTATTTT.